This T cell receptor (beta chain) appears in the sequencing data of a study of immune characterization of retroperitoneal liposarcoma. MiXCR, applied by TCRdb to the PCR reads, yields one record per CDR3 protein. The table lists roughly 2,300 distinct CDR3 sequences, approximately 50% of them singletons. Trimming cost V 2 bases and J 13 bases, with 14 bases left between them. Germline V gene sequence: CDR1 MNHNS, CDR2 SASEGT. CDR3 size: 13 residues. Sequenced sample: tumor tissue. The receptor was isolated from a female donor with retroperitoneal liposarcoma. The V call is TRBV6-1, the J call TRBJ2-2; a weak D match, TRBD2 (6 bases). CDR3 coding DNA: TGTGCCAGCAGTGAAAATAACAAGGGAGGGCTGTTTTTT. Its translation: CASSENNKGGLFF.